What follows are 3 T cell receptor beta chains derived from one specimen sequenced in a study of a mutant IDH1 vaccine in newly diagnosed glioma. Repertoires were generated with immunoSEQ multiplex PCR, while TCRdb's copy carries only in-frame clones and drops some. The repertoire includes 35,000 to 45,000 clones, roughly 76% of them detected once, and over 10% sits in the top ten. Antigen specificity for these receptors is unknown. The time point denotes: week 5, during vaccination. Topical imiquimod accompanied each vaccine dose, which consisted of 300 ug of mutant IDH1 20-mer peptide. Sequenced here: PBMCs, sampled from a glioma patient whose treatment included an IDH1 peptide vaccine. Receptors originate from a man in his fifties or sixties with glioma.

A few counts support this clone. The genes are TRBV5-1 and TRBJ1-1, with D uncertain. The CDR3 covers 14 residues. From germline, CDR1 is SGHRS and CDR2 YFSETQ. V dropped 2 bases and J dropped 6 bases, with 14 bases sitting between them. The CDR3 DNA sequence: TGCGCCAGCAGCTTAGCGGTCTCTGGCGCTGAAGCTTTCTTT. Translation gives CASSLAVSGAEAFF.

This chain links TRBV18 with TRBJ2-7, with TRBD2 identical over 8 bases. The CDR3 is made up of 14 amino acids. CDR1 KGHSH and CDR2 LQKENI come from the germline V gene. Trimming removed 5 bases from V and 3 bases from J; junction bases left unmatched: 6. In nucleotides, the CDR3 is TGTGCCAGCTCAGCTAGCGGGTTTAGCTACGAGCAGTACTTC. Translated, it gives CASSASGFSYEQYF.

CDR3: CASSFGTGSEQYF. CDR3 DNA: TGCGCCAGCAGCTTCGGGACAGGGAGTGAGCAGTACTTC. The J gene is TRBJ2-5, the V gene TRBV5-1, with 9 bases lining up with TRBD1. The CDR3 totals 13 residues. V lost 2 bases, J lost 11 bases, and 7 bases stayed unmatched. Germline V CDR1 and CDR2: SGHRS, YFSETQ.